This entry features one T cell receptor beta chain sequence. Its binding antigen is unknown. No qualities accompany the bases; no much larger clone lies one base away. Taken with the paper, the label for time point translates to: about 28 days (+/-7) after the second vaccine dose. AZD1222 recipients whose second dose came at about 4 weeks and those whose second dose came at about 12 weeks were combined into one group, since spike-specific TCR depth and breadth did not differ between the two schedules. Vaccinee samples were obtained from the UK trials COV001 and COV002, which included a single-blind randomized controlled phase 2/3 trial of AZD1222 (ChAdOx1 nCoV-19) in healthy adults. Trial participant PBMC samples were collected at day 0 and day 28 after the second dose for TCRbeta chain sequencing. The sample belongs to a study of T cell responses to AZD1222 COVID-19 vaccine (dated by TCRdb to the early 2020s). About the study as a whole: TCR sequencing covered roughly 230 trial participants: around 210 given two doses of AZD1222 and about 26 given two doses of MenACWY control vaccine. Trial participants were enrolled by age into 18-55, 56-69 and 70-plus year subgroups, with around 140, 26 and 57 TCR-sequenced participants respectively. The paper as a whole reports these results and caveats: Reportedly, close to half of the unique spike-specific TCRs recognized epitopes lying outside the regions that are mutated in the B.1.351 and B.1.1.7 variants. In the small 56-69-year group, the increase in depth fell short of significance, most likely because of low power. The whole spike protein was spanned by vaccine-associated CD4 TCRs, and dominant responses were seen in regions 160-218 and 743-854. After two AZD1222 doses, spike-specific TCR breadth and depth were significantly higher than at day 0 and than in MenACWY recipients. Because no day 14 peak-response samples were available, repertoires were characterized only after the peak T cell response. Conclusions about previously exposed vaccinees are limited because only a handful of AZD1222 recipients were SARS-CoV-2 seropositive at baseline. Participants were mostly white British, with more females than males. The authors suggested clonal diversity may have been underestimated.

The CDR3 regions of human TCRbeta chains were analyzed by immunosequencing. Concerning the study's data processing: TCRs in the repertoires were matched against a reference library of SARS-CoV-2-specific TCRs that had been generated with the MIRA antigen-specificity platform. Breadth meant the fraction of unique TCRs that were SARS-CoV-2-associated, whereas depth meant the fraction of total T cells that were SARS-CoV-2-associated. Each spike-specific TCR was assigned to its reactive spike region and to a CD4 or CD8 class using the MIRA data. Log10-transformed breadth and depth values were compared by one-way ANOVA with Sidak's multiple comparisons tests. Imported from immuneACCESS, the table was reduced by TCRdb to in-frame sequences with V and J called. These copies leave out some clones; in studies compared against another copy, an unresolved V gene accounts for under half, and the cause of the remainder is not known. For V, J and clone size, that table is used; D and trimming come from the DNA. In this sample the table shows roughly 120,000 clones, about 87% of which occur a single time. Around 16% of the sample lies in the top ten.

From V the trimming removes 9 bases and from J it removes 6 bases, while the gene matches leave 13 bases of the junction unaccounted for. According to the germline V gene (reference sequence), CDR1 reads LNHDA and CDR2 reads SQIVND. The CDR3 measures 15 amino acids from cysteine to phenylalanine. The retained sequence is limited to the CDR3, 45 bases, with the frame set at the first base. The sequence came from an adult who received the AZD1222 COVID-19 vaccine. Source: peripheral blood, taken 28 days after the second AZD1222 dose. The chain employs TRBV19 and TRBJ1-5; 8 of the junction bases match TRBD1. The nucleotide sequence reads as follows: TGTGCCAGCAAAACGCCGACAGGGGCCGGTCAGCCCCAGCATTTT. Its translation is CASKTPTGAGQPQHF.